The subject of this entry is one T cell receptor (beta chain). Its antigen is not known. Single viable CD3+CD4+CD8-CD45RO+ cells were sorted as the memory CD4+ T cells. The data stem from a study of memory CD4+ T cells and cytomegalovirus serostatus. Produced via immunoSEQ multiplex PCR; TCRdb's table is partial and in-frame only. The sample consists of 28,000 or so clones, more than 75% of them appearing once. Overall study findings and caveats: Suggested: most of the CMV-linked TCR signature lies in CD4+ memory cells.

CDR1 and CDR2 from the germline V gene are SEHNR and FQNEAQ (reference sequence). This CDR3 region has 12 residues. V dropped 5 bases and J dropped 5 bases, with 10 bases sitting between them. V is TRBV7-9 and J is TRBJ2-7; D uncertain. This receptor was obtained from an adult in good health and CMV-seronegative. The sequencing input was memory CD4+ T cells from blood. The CDR3 loop reads CASSRLGDEQYF. CDR3 DNA: TGTGCCAGCAGCCGCTTAGGAGACGAGCAGTACTTC.